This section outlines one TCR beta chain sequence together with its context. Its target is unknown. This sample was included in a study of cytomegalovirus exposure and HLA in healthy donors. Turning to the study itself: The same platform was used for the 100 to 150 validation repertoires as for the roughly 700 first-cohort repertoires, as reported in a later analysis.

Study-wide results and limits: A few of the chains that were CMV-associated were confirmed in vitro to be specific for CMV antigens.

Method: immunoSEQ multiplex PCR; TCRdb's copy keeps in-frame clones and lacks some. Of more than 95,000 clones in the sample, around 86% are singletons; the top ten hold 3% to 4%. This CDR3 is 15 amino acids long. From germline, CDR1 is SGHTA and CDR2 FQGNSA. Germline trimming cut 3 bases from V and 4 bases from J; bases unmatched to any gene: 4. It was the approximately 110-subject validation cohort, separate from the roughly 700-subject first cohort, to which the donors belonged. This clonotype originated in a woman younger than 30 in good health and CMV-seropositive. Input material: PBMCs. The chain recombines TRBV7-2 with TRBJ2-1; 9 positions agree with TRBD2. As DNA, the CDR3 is TGTGCCAGCAGCTTCAGCGGGGGGCCTTACAATGAGCAGTTCTTC. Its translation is CASSFSGGPYNEQFF. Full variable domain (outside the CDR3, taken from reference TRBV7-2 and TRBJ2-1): GAGVSQSPSNKVTEKGKDVELRCDPISGHTALYWYRQSLGQGLEFLIYFQGNSAPDKSGLPSDRFSAERTGGSVSTLTIQRTQQEDSAVYLCASSFSGGPYNEQFFGPGTRLTVL.